This T cell receptor beta chain was captured in a study of blood T cell repertoires in COVID-19. Study-level information: Nucleic acid was either cDNA or gDNA, and it came from T cells, B-cell-depleted T cells, or PBMCs.

Recruited during active infection, patients (from Seattle) were subsequently followed longitudinally. Germline values: CDR1 SNHLY, CDR2 FYNNEI. Trimming stripped 7 bases from V and 0 bases from J, with 12 bases between. The CDR3 length is 15 residues. Data came from immunoSEQ multiplex PCR; TCRdb stores just in-frame clones and leaves some out. The table includes roughly 440,000 clones, about 91% detected once. The sequencing sample was made of peripheral blood. The source is a woman in her forties or fifties with COVID-19, enrolled during active disease. V is TRBV2 and J is TRBJ1-4; the D gene is possibly TRBD1 (5 bases). CDR3 DNA sequence: TGTGCCAGCAACCAGGAGACAGCAACTAATGAAAAACTGTTTTTT. Translation gives CASNQETATNEKLFF.